Shown below are 2 T cell receptor beta chains from a single sample sequenced in a study of T cell clonality in common variable immunodeficiency. Using immunoSEQ multiplex PCR, the repertoire was profiled, and TCRdb retains in-frame clones only, with some absent. This sample carries 50,000 or so clones, none of them present only once. The sample was peripheral blood mononuclear cells. The receptors originated from a person between 18 and 70 years old in good health.

In its sample, this clone was seen many times. The observed sequence ends 3 residues before the CDR3 terminus, with the missing tail filled in from the germline J gene. The rearrangement joins TRBV7-8 to TRBJ1-5; TRBD1 aligns across 9 bases. CDR1 is SGHVS and CDR2 is FQNEAQ in the germline V gene. This CDR3 spans 16 amino acids. The ends lost 3 bases at V and 6 bases at J; junction bases unmatched: 9. The DNA read from the CDR3 is TGTGCCAGCAGCTTGGGGGGACAGGGCACTCGTCAGCCC. It encodes CASSLGGQGTRQP. The entire CDR3 sequence reads CASSLGGQGTRQPQHF.

At least ten counts were recorded for this clone. The read ends 3 residues early relative to the CDR3; the germline J gene fills the gap. The chain uses TRBV19 and TRBJ1-5; TRBD1 matches 9 bases. V lost 9 bases and J lost 6; bases outside the gene matches: 6. Germline V CDR1 and CDR2: LNHDA, SQIVND (reference sequence). The CDR3 sequence is 13 residues long. The CDR3 spells CASGDREFQPQHF. Incomplete CDR3 DNA: TGTGCCAGCGGGGACAGGGAATTTCAGCCC.